These 12 T cell receptor beta chains came from one sample sequenced in a study of blood T cell repertoires in COVID-19. Here immunoSEQ multiplex PCR was the method, and the copy in TCRdb shows in-frame clones only, minus some. The data contain approximately 300,000 clones, 90% of them seen just once; the ten biggest clones take up roughly 2.6%. The sample consisted of PBMCs or T cells enriched from blood (not recorded which). The receptors here all came from a man between 60 and 70 years old who had recovered from COVID-19.

The chain links TRBV6-2 or TRBV6-3 to TRBJ2-1, with 8 positions matching TRBD2. This CDR3 has 15 amino acids. Germline V gene sequence: CDR1 MNHEY, CDR2 SVGEGT. J gave up 4 bases and V 6 bases, and 8 bases lay outside the gene matches. The CDR3 DNA reads as TGTGCCAGCAGCCCCCCGGGACTAGAATACAATGAGCAGTTCTTC. Translation gives CASSPPGLEYNEQFF.

The chain is built from TRBV7-8 and TRBJ1-6; D possibly corresponds to TRBD1 (5 bases). Deletions cut 0 bases from V and 9 bases from J, with 12 bases between. The germline V gene has CDR1 SGHVS and CDR2 FQNEAQ. The CDR3 has 15 residues. DNA of the CDR3: TGTGCCAGCAGCTTAGCGAAGGGCAGGGTTTCACCCCTCCACTTT. Its protein product is CASSLAKGRVSPLHF.

The chain combines TRBV2 with TRBJ2-7; D gene uncertain. The germline CDR1 and CDR2 sequences are SNHLY and FYNNEI. The CDR3 has 14 residues. V was pared by 10 bases and J by 2 bases, with 18 bases between. The CDR3 coding sequence is TGTGCCACCAAGGAGCCAGTTACGACCTACGAGCAGTACTTC. Amino acids: CATKEPVTTYEQYF.

The rearrangement joins TRBV27 to TRBJ2-3; 12 bases match TRBD2. V dropped 5 bases and J dropped 4; count of bases not matched to a gene: 13. Germline lookup yields CDR1 MNHEY and CDR2 SMNVEV (reference sequence). The CDR3 consists of 18 residues. As DNA, the CDR3 is TGTGCCAGCAGTCCCCGACTAGCGGGGGAGGCGGGCGCAGATACGCAGTATTTT. Its protein is CASSPRLAGEAGADTQYF.

V gene TRBV18 combines with J gene TRBJ1-1; D gene ambiguous. CDR1 KGHSH and CDR2 LQKENI come from the germline V gene. The CDR3 loop spans 16 amino acids. V lost 1 base and J lost 0, with 12 bases in between. The CDR3 spells CASSPLSGLLNTEAFF. In DNA, the CDR3 is TGTGCCAGCTCACCACTTTCAGGCCTACTGAACACTGAAGCTTTCTTT.

The J gene is TRBJ2-1, the V gene TRBV11-2; TRBD2 agrees at 11 bases. The CDR3 extends over 15 amino acids. The V gene end was trimmed by 5 bases and the J gene end by 4 bases; junction bases not matched to a gene: 4. In germline, CDR1 is SGHAT, CDR2 FQNNGV. The CDR3 region has the DNA TGTGCCAGCAGCCCGGGACTAGCGGAATACAATGAGCAGTTCTTC. This codes for CASSPGLAEYNEQFF.

The chain combines TRBV7-6 with TRBJ2-5; 10 nucleotides match TRBD2. J lost 2 bases, V lost 5 bases, and 14 bases had no gene match. Germline V gene sequence: CDR1 SGHVS, CDR2 FNYEAQ. The CDR3 length is 18 residues. DNA for the CDR3: TGTGCCAGCAGCCCAGACACCCTTGGACTAGCGGATCAAGAGACCCAGTACTTC. Translation: CASSPDTLGLADQETQYF.

The gene calls are TRBV4-2 and TRBJ1-2; D is perhaps TRBD1 (6 bases). The V gene lost 2 bases and the J gene lost 6 bases, with 10 bases spanning the gap. The germline V gene encodes CDR1 LGHNA and CDR2 YNFKEQ. The CDR3 loop spans 13 amino acids. CDR3: CASSQQGLDGYTF. The CDR3, as DNA: TGTGCCAGCAGCCAACAGGGGTTAGATGGCTACACCTTC.

The chain carries TRBV6-6 and TRBJ2-1; 9 bases fit TRBD2. This CDR3 contains 16 residues. J was trimmed by 7 bases and V by 1 base; bases with no gene match: 8. CDR1 and CDR2 from the germline V gene are MNHNY and SVGAGI (reference sequence). The CDR3 here is CASSYFGGGAGNEQFF. The CDR3 bases are TGTGCCAGCAGTTACTTTGGCGGGGGGGCCGGGAATGAGCAGTTCTTC.

V and J are TRBV19 and TRBJ2-3, with D hard to call. The ends were cut back, 5 bases at V and 2 bases at J, with 11 bases in the middle. This CDR3 comprises 14 residues. From germline, CDR1 is LNHDA and CDR2 SQIVND (reference sequence). Here the CDR3 reads CASSPSDFTDTQYF. For the CDR3, the DNA is TGTGCCAGTAGTCCAAGCGATTTCACAGATACGCAGTATTTT.

This chain connects TRBV11-2 to TRBJ2-6; 8 bases map to TRBD1. The CDR3 is 16 amino acids. Trimming cost V 5 bases and J 0 bases; bases outside gene matches: 3. CDR1 is SGHAT and CDR2 is FQNNGV in the germline V gene. CDR3 protein: CASSTDRVSGANVLTF. In DNA form, the CDR3 reads TGTGCCAGCAGCACGGACAGGGTCTCTGGGGCCAACGTCCTGACTTTC.

This chain connects TRBV7-8 to TRBJ2-7; 7 bases line up with TRBD1. With V trimmed by 1 base and J by 1 base, 4 bases remained unmatched. CDR1 and CDR2 from the germline V gene are SGHVS and FQNEAQ. The CDR3 runs 15 residues. CDR3: CASSLGRTGSYEQYF. The CDR3 bases are TGTGCCAGCAGCTTAGGTAGGACAGGATCCTACGAGCAGTACTTC.